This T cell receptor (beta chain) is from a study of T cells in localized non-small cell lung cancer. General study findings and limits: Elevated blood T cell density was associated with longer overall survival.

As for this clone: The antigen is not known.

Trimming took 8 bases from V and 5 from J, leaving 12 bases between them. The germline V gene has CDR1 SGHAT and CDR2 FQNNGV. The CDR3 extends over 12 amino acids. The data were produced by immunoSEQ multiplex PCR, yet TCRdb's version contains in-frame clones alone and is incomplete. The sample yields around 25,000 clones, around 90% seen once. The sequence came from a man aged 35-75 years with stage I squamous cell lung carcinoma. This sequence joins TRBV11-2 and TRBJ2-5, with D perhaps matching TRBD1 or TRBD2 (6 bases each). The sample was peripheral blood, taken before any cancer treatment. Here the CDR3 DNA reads TGTGCCAGCGGGGGGCGCGGGGAGACCCAGTACTTC. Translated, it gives CASGGRGETQYF.